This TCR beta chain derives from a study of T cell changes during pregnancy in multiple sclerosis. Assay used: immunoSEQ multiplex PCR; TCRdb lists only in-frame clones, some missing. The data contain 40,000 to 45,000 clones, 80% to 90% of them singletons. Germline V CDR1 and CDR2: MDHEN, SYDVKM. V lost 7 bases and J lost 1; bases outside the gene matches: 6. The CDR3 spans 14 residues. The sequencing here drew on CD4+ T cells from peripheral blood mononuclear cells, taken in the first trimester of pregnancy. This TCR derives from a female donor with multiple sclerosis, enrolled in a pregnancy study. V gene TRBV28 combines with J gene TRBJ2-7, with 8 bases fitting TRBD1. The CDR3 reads CASTEDRGSYEQYF. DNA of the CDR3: TGTGCCAGCACCGAAGACAGGGGTTCCTACGAGCAGTACTTC.